The source of this T cell receptor (beta chain) is a study of shared clonotypes between healthy human individuals (dated by TCRdb to the early 2020s). In terms of the full investigation: The cohort comprised a couple of women and a few men aged 18 to 49 years. Per donor, three plates each were used for CD4 naive and CD4 memory, two for CD8 naive, and one for CD8 memory. The study deeply sequenced blood TCR repertoires of about five healthy adults to estimate repertoire size and the extent of clonotype sharing between individuals. To increase sequencing depth and limit assay-specific biases, different laboratories used diverse techniques to prepare libraries and sequence TCR repertoires. Each donor's leukapheresis produced roughly between roughly 0.85 and 10 billion PBMCs.

Here is what the overall study found, with its caveats: Even with the large sequencing depth, rarefaction of the sorted-subset datasets indicated that sequencing was incomplete. Higher generation probabilities were observed for clonotypes shared by all four sorted-subset donors than for non-shared clonotypes. Pairwise subsampling led to the expectation that sequencing depth would affect the degree of clonotype sharing among donors. Sampling was restricted to blood, and TCR repertoires in tissue are likely to differ from TCR repertoires in blood. The small number of donors limited the genetic and exposure-history diversity represented. Around 5% of naive CD4, approximately 3.7% of naive CD8, roughly 2.4% of memory CD4, and less than 0.45% of memory CD8 clonotypes were shared across a few donors. Estimated clonotype richness was generally larger for naive than for memory subsets.

The CDR3 spans 16 residues, from the cysteine through the phenylalanine. Only the CDR3 region is kept as DNA, spanning 48 bases read in frame from base 1. V is shortened by 1 base, J by 4 bases, and the region joining them spans 16 bases. In the germline V gene, CDR1 corresponds to MGHDK and CDR2 to SYGVNS. Using the deep immunoSEQ assay, TCR CDR3 regions were amplified from genomic DNA by multiplex PCR. For each cell subset, the extracted genomic DNA was distributed evenly across all wells of several immunoSEQ 96-well plates, and each plate served as one replicate. For sorted subsets, 150 to 250 ng genomic DNA, equal to about 30,000 T cell genomes, was loaded into each replicate PCR. The purified libraries were quantified using a Qubit 3.0 fluorometer, sized with a Bioanalyzer 2100, and then quantified again using the KAPA Library Quantification kit. Each immunoSEQ 96-well plate was sequenced on its own single-read 150-cycle Illumina NextSeq 550 flow cell. The original pipeline was this. Because the immunoSEQ output included only junctional sequences and no quality scores, the filtering could not be the same as the filtering used for full-length reads. Sequences were annotated with PyIR, a Python wrapper for IgBLAST v1.9, using IMGT germline references to assign V/J genes and CDR3. Reads were filtered out if the reads had weak V/J assignments (E-value above 1e-6), no CDR3, stop codons, out-of-frame junctions, or ambiguous translated residues. V3J clonotypes were defined by identical inferred V gene, J gene, and CDR3 amino acid sequence. To compute the percentage overlap between repertoires, the number of shared unique clonotypes was divided by the size of the smaller repertoire. Richness of each repertoire was evaluated using RTK rarefaction, the Chao1 estimator, and Recon v2.1 estimates of unobserved clonotypes. Generation probabilities for all TCRbeta clonotypes obtained by the gDNA method from a handful of donors were computed using OLGA. TCRdb stores this immuneACCESS table with in-frame sequences only. Part of the clones is absent; in the studies checked, under half of the shortfall reflects unresolved V genes, and no reason is known for the rest. V, J and clone size are those of that table, while D and trimming were read from the DNA. The sample table shows under 1,100,000 clones, and about 84% are seen once. The leading ten clones occupy roughly 0.57% of the sample.

The donors were healthy, HIV-negative adults who had no recently reported acute infections or vaccinations. Every donor was a Caucasian adult residing in Nashville, Tennessee, USA. CD4+ T cells were enriched through magnetic negative selection, after which naive cells were positively selected on CD45RA and the remaining negative fraction served as the memory subset. After blood collection by leukapheresis, PBMCs were isolated using Ficoll-Histopaque density gradient centrifugation and then cryopreserved in the vapor phase of liquid nitrogen. Analytical flow cytometry was used to check the purity and quantity of each magnetically sorted T cell population. Each sorted fraction had its genomic DNA isolated and then quantified by UV absorbance on a Nanodrop 2000c. This clone has a handful of counts. The antigen this receptor binds is unknown. No qualities accompany the bases; no much larger clone lies one base away.

The sequencing sample was made of memory CD4+ T cells from PBMCs. Sample cell subset or site, as interpreted from the label and publication: CD45RA-negative fraction. The sequence links TRBV25-1 to TRBJ1-2; the best D guess is TRBD1, with 6 bases matching. The clonotype was recovered from a man between 18 and 35 years old in good health. Some clones in this sample may be carry-over from other donors' samples. The CDR3 here reads CASSESGFEGVYGYTF. Here is the DNA: TGTGCCAGCAGTGAATCAGGTTTTGAGGGGGTCTATGGCTACACCTTC.